This T cell receptor beta chain was captured in a study of naive and memory T cell subsets. In this sample, this clonotype turned up many times. Reverse transcription of blood and skin TCR RNA was primed at alpha and beta constant regions. Ligated cDNA underwent four rounds of PCR with nested alpha and beta constant region primers and SP2. TCRdb reanalysed the 5' RACE reads using MiXCR and keeps one entry per CDR3 protein. The sample yields 20,000 to 30,000 distinct CDR3 sequences, around a quarter seen once. RNA was extracted from 2.5 ml of whole blood of healthy adults. The library had UMIs added by 3' ligation of an oligonucleotide to TCR cDNA. Cells were not sorted; total RNA input targeted roughly 1 to 1,100 ng. Germline V gives CDR1 SQVTM, CDR2 ANQGSEA. The CDR3 is made up of 11 amino acids. V was clipped by 4 bases and J by 5 bases, with 5 bases between them.

The chain has TRBV29-1 and TRBJ2-2; the D call may be TRBD1 or TRBD2 (5 bases each). This clonotype was sampled from a female donor in good health. Here the CDR3 DNA reads TGCAGCGTTGGGGGGACCGGGGAGCTGTTTTTT. Translation: CSVGGTGELFF.